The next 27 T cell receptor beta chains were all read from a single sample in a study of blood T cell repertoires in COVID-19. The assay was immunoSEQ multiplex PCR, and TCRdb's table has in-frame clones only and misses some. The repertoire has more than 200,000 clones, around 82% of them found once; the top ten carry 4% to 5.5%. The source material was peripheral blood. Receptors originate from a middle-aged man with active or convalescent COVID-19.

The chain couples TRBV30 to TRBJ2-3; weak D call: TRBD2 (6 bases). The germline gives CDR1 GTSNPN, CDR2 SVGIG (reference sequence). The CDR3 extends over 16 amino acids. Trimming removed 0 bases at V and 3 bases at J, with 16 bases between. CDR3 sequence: CAWSVERALRTDTQYF. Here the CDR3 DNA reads TGTGCCTGGAGTGTAGAGCGGGCCTTGAGGACAGATACGCAGTATTTT.

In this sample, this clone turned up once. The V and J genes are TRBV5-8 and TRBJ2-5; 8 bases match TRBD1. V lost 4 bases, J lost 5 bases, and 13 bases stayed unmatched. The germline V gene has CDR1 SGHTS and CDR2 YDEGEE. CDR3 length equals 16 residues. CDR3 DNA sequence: TGTGCCAGCAGCATCGGACAGGGCGGACTGGAGGAGACCCAGTACTTC. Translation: CASSIGQGGLEETQYF.

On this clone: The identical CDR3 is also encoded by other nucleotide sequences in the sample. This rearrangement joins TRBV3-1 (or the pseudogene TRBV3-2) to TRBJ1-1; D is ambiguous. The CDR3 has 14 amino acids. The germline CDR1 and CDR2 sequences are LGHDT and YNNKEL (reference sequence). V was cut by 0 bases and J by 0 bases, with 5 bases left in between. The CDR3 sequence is CASSQDPVNTEAFF. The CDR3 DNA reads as TGTGCCAGCAGCCAAGATCCCGTGAACACTGAAGCTTTCTTT.

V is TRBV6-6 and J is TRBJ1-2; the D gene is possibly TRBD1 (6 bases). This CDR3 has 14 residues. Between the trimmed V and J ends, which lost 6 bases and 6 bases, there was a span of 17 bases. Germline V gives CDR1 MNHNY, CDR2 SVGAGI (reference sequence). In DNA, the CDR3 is TGTGCCAGCAGCCGCCCCCCAGGGGATCATGGCTACACCTTC. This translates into CASSRPPGDHGYTF.

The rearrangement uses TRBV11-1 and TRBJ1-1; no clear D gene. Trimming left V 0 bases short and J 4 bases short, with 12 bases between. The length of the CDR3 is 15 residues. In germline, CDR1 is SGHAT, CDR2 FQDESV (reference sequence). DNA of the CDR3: TGTGCCAGCAGCTTAGCGCTTGCAGGAGGCACTGAAGCTTTCTTT. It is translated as CASSLALAGGTEAFF. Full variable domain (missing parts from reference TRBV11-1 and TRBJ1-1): EAEVAQSPRYKITEKSQAVAFWCDPISGHATLYWYRQILGQGPELLVQFQDESVVDDSQLPKDRFSAERLKGVDSTLKIQPAELGDSAMYLCASSLALAGGTEAFFGQGTRLTVV.

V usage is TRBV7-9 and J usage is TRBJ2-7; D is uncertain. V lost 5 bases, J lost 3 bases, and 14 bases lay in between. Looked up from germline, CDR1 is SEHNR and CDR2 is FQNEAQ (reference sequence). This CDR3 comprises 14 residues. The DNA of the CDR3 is TGTGCCAGCAGCAACGAAACAGTCTTCTACGAGCAGTACTTC. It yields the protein CASSNETVFYEQYF.

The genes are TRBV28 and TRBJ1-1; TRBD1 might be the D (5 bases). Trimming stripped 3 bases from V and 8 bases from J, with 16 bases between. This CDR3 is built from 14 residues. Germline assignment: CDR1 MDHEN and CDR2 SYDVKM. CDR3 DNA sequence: TGTGCCAGCAGTTTTGGGGGAGGCGCCGCGGAAGCTTTCTTT. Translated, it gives CASSFGGGAAEAFF.

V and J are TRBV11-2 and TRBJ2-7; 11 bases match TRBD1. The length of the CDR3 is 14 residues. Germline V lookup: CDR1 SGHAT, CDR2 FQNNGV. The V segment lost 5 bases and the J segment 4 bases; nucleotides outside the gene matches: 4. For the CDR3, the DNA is TGTGCCAGCAGCCGCGGACAGGGGGCTTACGAGCAGTACTTC. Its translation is CASSRGQGAYEQYF. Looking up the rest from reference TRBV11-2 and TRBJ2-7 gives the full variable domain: EAGVAQSPRYKIIEKRQSVAFWCNPISGHATLYWYQQILGQGPKLLIQFQNNGVVDDSQLPKDRFSAERLKGVDSTLKIQPAKLEDSAVYLCASSRGQGAYEQYFGPGTRLTVT.

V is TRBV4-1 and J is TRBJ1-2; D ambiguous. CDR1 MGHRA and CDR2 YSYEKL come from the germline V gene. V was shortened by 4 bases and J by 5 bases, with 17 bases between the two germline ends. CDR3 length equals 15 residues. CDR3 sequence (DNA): TGCGCCAGCAGCCTTTCCGGGGAACGGAGGTATGGCTACACCTTC. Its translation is CASSLSGERRYGYTF.

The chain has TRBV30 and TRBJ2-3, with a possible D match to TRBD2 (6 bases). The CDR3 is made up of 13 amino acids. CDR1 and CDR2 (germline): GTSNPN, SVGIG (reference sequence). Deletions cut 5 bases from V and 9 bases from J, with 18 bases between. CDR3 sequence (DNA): TGTGCCTGGGGGCGGGACCCAACGGGGACGCAGTATTTT. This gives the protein CAWGRDPTGTQYF. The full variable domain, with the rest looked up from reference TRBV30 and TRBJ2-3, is SQTIHQWPATLVQPVGSPLSLECTVEGTSNPNLYWYRQAAGRGLQLLFYSVGIGQISSEVPQNLSASRPQDRQFILSSKKLLLSDSGFYLCAWGRDPTGTQYFGPGTRLTVL.

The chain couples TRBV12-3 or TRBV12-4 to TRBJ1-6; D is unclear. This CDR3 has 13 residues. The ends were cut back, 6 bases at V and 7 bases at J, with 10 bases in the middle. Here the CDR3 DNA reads TGTGCCAGCAGCCCGAGCCCGAATTCACCCCTCCACTTT. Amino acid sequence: CASSPSPNSPLHF.

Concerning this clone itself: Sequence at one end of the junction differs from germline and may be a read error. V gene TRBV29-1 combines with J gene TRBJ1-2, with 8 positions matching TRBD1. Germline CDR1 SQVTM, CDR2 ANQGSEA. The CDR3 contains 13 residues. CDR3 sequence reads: CSVEGQGLGGYTF. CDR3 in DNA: TGCAGCGTCGAAGGACAGGGCCTGGGTGGCTACACCTTC.

This CDR3 reads CATSRGGGAEADTQYF. CDR3 nucleotide sequence: TGTGCCACCAGCAGGGGCGGGGGGGCTGAGGCAGATACGCAGTATTTT. This chain links TRBV15 with TRBJ2-3; 9 nucleotides line up with TRBD2. Germline CDR1 and CDR2: LNHNV and YYDKDF (reference sequence). V lost 3 bases to trimming and J lost 4 bases; unmatched junction nucleotides: 8. This CDR3 comprises 16 residues.

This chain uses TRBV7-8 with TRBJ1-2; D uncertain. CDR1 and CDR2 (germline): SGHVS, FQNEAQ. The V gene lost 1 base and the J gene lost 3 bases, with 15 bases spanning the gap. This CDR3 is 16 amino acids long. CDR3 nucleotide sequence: TGTGCCAGCAGCTTAGACTGGGCAGTGGTTGACTATGGCTACACCTTC. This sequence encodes CASSLDWAVVDYGYTF.

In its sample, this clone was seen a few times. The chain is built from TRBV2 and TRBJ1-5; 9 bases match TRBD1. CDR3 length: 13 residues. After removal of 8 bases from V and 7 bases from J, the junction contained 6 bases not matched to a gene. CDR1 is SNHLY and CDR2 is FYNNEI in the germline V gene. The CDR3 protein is CASSTGGRQPQHF. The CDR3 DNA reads TGTGCCAGCTCGACAGGGGGACGGCAGCCCCAGCATTTT.

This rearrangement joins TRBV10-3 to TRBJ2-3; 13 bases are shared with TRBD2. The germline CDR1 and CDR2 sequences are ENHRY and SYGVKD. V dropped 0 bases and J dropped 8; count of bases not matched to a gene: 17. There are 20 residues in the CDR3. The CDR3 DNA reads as TGTGCCATCAGTGAGTCGTGGACAGGACTAGCGGGGGACCCCCCGGGTACGCAGTATTTT. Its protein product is CAISESWTGLAGDPPGTQYF.

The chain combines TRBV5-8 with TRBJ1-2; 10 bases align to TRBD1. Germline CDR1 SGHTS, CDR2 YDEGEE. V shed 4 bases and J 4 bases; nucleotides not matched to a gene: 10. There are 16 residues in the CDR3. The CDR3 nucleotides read TGTGCCAGCAGCCCGGAACCCAGACAGGGGGCCTATGGCTACACCTTC. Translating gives CASSPEPRQGAYGYTF.

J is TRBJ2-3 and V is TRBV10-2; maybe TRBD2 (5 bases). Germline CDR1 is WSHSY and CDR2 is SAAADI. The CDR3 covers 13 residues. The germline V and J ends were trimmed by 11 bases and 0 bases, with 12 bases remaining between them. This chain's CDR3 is CAGTPGSTDTQYF. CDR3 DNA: TGCGCCGGCACCCCGGGGAGCACAGATACGCAGTATTTT.

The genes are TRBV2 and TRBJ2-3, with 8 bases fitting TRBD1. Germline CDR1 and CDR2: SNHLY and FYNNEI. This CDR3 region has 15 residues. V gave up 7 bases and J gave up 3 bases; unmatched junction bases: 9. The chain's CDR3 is CASIRLQGATDTQYF. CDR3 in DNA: TGTGCCAGCATCCGACTTCAGGGGGCGACAGATACGCAGTATTTT.

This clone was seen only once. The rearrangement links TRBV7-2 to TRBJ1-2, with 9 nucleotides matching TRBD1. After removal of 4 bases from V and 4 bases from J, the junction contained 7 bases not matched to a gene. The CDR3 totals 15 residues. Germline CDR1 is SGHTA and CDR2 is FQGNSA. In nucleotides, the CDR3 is TGTGCCAGCAGCTCCTTGGGACAGGGTTCCTATGGCTACACCTTC. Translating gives CASSSLGQGSYGYTF.

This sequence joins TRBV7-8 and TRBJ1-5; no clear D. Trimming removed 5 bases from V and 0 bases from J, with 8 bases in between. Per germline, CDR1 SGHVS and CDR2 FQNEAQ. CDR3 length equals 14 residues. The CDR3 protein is CASSQTFSNQPQHF. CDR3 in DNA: TGTGCCAGCAGCCAGACATTTAGCAATCAGCCCCAGCATTTT.

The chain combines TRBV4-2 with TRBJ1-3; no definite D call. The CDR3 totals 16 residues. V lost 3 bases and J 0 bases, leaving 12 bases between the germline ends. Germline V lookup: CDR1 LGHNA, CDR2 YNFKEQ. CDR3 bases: TGTGCCAGCAGCCAGGGTTCGGGGAACTCTGGAAACACCATATATTTT. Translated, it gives CASSQGSGNSGNTIYF.

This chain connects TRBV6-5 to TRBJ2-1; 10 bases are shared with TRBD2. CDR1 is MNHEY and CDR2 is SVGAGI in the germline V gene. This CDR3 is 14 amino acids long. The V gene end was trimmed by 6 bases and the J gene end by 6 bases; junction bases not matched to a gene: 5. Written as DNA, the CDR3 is TGTGCCAGCAGGGGAAGCGGGGGGGCCAATGAGCAGTTCTTC. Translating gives CASRGSGGANEQFF.

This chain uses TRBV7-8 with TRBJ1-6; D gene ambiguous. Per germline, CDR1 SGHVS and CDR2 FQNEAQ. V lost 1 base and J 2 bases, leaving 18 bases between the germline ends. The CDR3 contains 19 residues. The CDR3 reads CASSLVGRRNRAYNSPLHF. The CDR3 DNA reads TGTGCCAGCAGCTTAGTCGGGCGGAGGAATCGGGCCTATAATTCACCCCTCCACTTT. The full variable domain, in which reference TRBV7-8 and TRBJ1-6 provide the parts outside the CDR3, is GAGVSQSPRYKVAKRGQDVALRCDPISGHVSLFWYQQALGQGPEFLTYFQNEAQLDKSGLPSDRFFAERPEGSVSTLKIQRTQQEDSAVYLCASSLVGRRNRAYNSPLHFGNGTRLTVT.

The CDR3 nucleotides are TGTGCCAGCAGGGGTCCGGTCTACGAGCAGTACTTC. Amino acid sequence: CASRGPVYEQYF. The chain couples TRBV19 to TRBJ2-7; TRBD1 is a possible D gene (6 bases). Deletions cut 9 bases from V and 3 bases from J, with 12 bases between. The V gene's germline CDR1 is LNHDA and CDR2 SQIVND (reference sequence). The CDR3 has 12 residues.

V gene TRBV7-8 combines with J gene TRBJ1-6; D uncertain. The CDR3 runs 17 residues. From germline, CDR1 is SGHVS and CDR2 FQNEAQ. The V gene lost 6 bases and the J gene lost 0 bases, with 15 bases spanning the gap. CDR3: CASSTGGVSSYNSPLHF. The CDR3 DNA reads TGTGCCAGCAGTACGGGCGGGGTTAGCTCCTATAATTCACCCCTCCACTTT.

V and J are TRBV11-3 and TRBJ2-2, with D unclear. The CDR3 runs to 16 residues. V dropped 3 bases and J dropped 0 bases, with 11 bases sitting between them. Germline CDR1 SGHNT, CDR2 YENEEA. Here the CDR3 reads CASSFGPSPNTGELFF. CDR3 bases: TGTGCCAGCAGCTTCGGTCCATCCCCGAACACCGGGGAGCTGTTTTTT.